Listed below are T cell receptor beta chains from one sample, sequenced in a study of shared clonotypes between healthy human individuals. Some clones are missing from TCRdb's copy, which holds only in-frame ones; the method was immunoSEQ multiplex PCR. Of about 2.3 million clones listed, approximately 95% are singletons. Sequencing used naive CD4+ T cells from PBMCs. Receptors originate from a young man in good health. Some clones in this sample may be carry-over from other donors' samples. Each CDR3 is given with its conserved first and last residue. D genes are given only for firm matches.

d_gene	j_gene	v_gene	CDR3aa	CDR3nt
TRBD2	TRBJ2-7	TRBV28	CASNTGTSGLEQYF	TGTGCCAGCAATACCGGGACTAGCGGACTCGAGCAGTACTTC
-	TRBJ1-4	TRBV5-6	CASSLVGDNEKLFF	TGTGCCAGCAGCTTGGTGGGGGATAATGAAAAACTGTTTTTT
-	TRBJ2-2	TRBV6-6	CASGRDKGTGELFF	TGTGCCAGCGGCCGGGACAAAGGGACCGGGGAGCTGTTTTTT
TRBD2	TRBJ2-5	TRBV2	CASREEETQYF	TGTGCCAGCCGGGAGGAAGAGACCCAGTACTTC
-	TRBJ2-3	TRBV4-1	CASSQEFGGGHSDTQYF	TGCGCCAGCAGCCAAGAGTTTGGGGGAGGACATTCAGATACGCAGTATTTT
-	TRBJ1-1	TRBV6-1	CASSEPAHGAFF	TGTGCCAGCAGTGAACCAGCACACGGCGCTTTCTTT
-	TRBJ1-3	TRBV6-1	CASRTGTNSGNTIYF	TGTGCCAGCAGGACCGGGACAAACTCTGGAAACACCATATATTTT
-	TRBJ2-7	TRBV5-1	CASRPDPQIYYEQYF	TGCGCCAGCAGACCGGACCCTCAAATCTACTACGAGCAGTACTTC
-	TRBJ2-7	TRBV2	CASKGWNYEQYF	TGTGCCAGCAAGGGTTGGAACTACGAGCAGTACTTC
TRBD2	TRBJ2-7	TRBV4-1	CASSQGLDPYEQYF	TGCGCCAGCAGCCAGGGACTAGACCCCTACGAGCAGTACTTC